What follows is one T cell receptor (beta chain) and its context. This clone appeared a few times. The antigen it binds to is not known. The sample holds no much larger clone one base away, and base qualities are not on file. Participants in the prospective study were enrolled through a virtual design, were aged roughly 18 to 90 years, and lived in about two dozen United States geographic areas. Cohort assignment in the prospective study relied on participant-reported clinical history from a screening survey and a study questionnaire. In the prospective study, mobile phlebotomists collected whole blood, serum and a nasopharyngeal or oropharyngeal swab from each participant. Over a roughly two-month period, participants in the prospective study had the option of providing additional blood draws and questionnaires. Before DNA extraction, blood samples from the prospective study were shipped at room temperature or frozen.

The immunoSEQ Assay, a bias-controlled multiplex PCR, was used to amplify TCRbeta CDR3 regions from genomic DNA. The paper's processing steps were these. The number of nucleated cells in each sample was estimated by amplification of reference gene primers within the assay. To quantify the absolute abundance of each unique TCRbeta CDR3 rearrangement, sequence reads were collapsed and filtered. For each sample, productive Simpson clonality was calculated as the square root of Simpson's diversity index over productive rearrangements. Imported from immuneACCESS, the table was reduced by TCRdb to in-frame sequences with V and J called. These copies leave out some clones; in studies compared against another copy, an unresolved V gene accounts for under half, and the cause of the remainder is not known. The V and J calls and clone size come from that table; D and trimming were worked out from the DNA. Present in this sample are roughly 430,000 clones, around 90% of which were seen just once. In total, the top ten clones hold around 1.9% of the sample.

The sample is drawn from a study of blood T cell repertoires in COVID-19 (dated by TCRdb to 2020 to 2022). For the study in its entirety: Collaborator samples came from the United States, Italy and Spain and covered acute and convalescent phases of COVID-19. The repertoires were released in a freely available public database intended as a resource for research on the immune response to SARS-CoV-2. Where available, HLA class I and class II types were obtained from metadata supplied by the sample provider rather than from assay-based typing. Samples were obtained from the ongoing ImmuneRACE study (first 160 participants) and from about 1,300 subjects provided by 6 global collaborators. The prospective study material was composed of cDNA or gDNA derived from T cells, B-cell-depleted T cells, or PBMCs. Sample metadata almost always included a de-identified subject ID, COVID-19 status, age in years and sex. Subjects who had been exposed to COVID-19, were actively infected with it, or had recovered from it provided the deeply sampled blood TCRbeta repertoires that made up the dataset.

The study at large found these results: The amount of clinical and demographic metadata varied by source and participant and was provided uncurated.

This receptor was identified in a woman in her 40s with acute COVID-19. Sequenced: PBMCs or T cells enriched from blood (not recorded which).

The CDR3 has the sequence CAIRSAGGSDTQYF. The base sequence is TGTGCCATCAGGTCGGCAGGGGGCTCAGATACGCAGTATTTT. The rearranged chain carries TRBV10-3 and TRBJ2-3; 8 of the junction bases match TRBD1. CDR1 and CDR2 were assigned from the germline V gene as ENHRY and SYGVKD. Its CDR3 holds 14 amino acids, cysteine through phenylalanine. Here the CDR3 DNA is all that survives: 42 bases in frame from base 1. The germline V and J ends show losses of 6 bases and 4 bases respectively, and no gene match explains 6 bases of the junction.